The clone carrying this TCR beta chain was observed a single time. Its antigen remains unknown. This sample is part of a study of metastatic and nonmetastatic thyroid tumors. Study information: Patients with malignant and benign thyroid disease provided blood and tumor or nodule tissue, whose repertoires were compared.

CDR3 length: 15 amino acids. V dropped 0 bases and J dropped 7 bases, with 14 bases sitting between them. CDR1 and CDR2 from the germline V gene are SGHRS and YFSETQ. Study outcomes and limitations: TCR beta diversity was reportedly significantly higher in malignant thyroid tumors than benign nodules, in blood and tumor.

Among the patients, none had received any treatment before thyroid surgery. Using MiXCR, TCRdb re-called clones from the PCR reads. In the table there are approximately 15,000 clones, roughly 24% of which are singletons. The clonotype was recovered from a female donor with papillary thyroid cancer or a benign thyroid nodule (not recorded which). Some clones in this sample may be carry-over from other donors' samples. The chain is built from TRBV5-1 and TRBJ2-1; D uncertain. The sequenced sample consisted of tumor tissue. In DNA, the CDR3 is TGCGCCAGCAGCTTGGCGGGCGGTGATTTGAATGAGCAGTTCTTC. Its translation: CASSLAGGDLNEQFF.